This T cell receptor beta chain was captured in a study of shared clonotypes between healthy human individuals. Study-wide findings and caveats: Naive subsets, compared against memory subsets, generally had larger estimated richness values.

On this clone: Its cognate antigen is unknown.

Trimming took off 0 bases at V and 3 bases at J, with 12 bases between the two ends. CDR1 is SGDLS and CDR2 is YYNGEE in the germline V gene. The CDR3 is 15 amino acids. Execution of the assay was at deep level. Each subset's genomic DNA was split evenly across several immunoSEQ plates. Repertoires were generated with immunoSEQ multiplex PCR, while TCRdb's copy carries only in-frame clones and drops some. The data hold around 1.4 million clones, with 97% to 99% observed a single time. This chain joins TRBV9 and TRBJ1-1; D might be TRBD1 (5 bases). The receptor's source is a man younger than 40 in good health. Material: naive CD4+ T cells sorted from blood. As to subset: CD45RA+ positively selected. The CDR3 nucleotides read TGTGCCAGCAGCGTAGTGGCTCGGGGCTACACTGAAGCTTTCTTT. This encodes CASSVVARGYTEAFF.